Shown below are 12 T cell receptor beta chains from a single sample sequenced in a study of T cell responses to AZD1222 COVID-19 vaccine. Measured with immunoSEQ multiplex PCR; TCRdb has only the in-frame clones, and not every one. The table shows 150,000 to 250,000 clones, with 85% to 95% occurring only once. This specimen consisted of peripheral blood, obtained 28 days after the second AZD1222 dose. These receptors were obtained from an adult who received the AZD1222 COVID-19 vaccine.

This rearrangement joins TRBV4-2 to TRBJ1-1, with D unclear. The CDR3 has 14 amino acids. Trimming took off 1 base at V and 6 bases at J, with 12 bases between the two ends. Germline lookup yields CDR1 LGHNA and CDR2 YNFKEQ. The CDR3 loop is CASSQGSRESEAFF. CDR3 nucleotide sequence: TGTGCCAGCAGCCAAGGTTCTCGGGAATCTGAAGCTTTCTTT.

The V call is TRBV7-3, the J call TRBJ2-5; TRBD1 matches 8 bases. The trim removed 5 bases at V and 4 bases at J, leaving 15 bases unmatched. CDR1 and CDR2 from the germline V gene are SGHTA and FQGTGA. This CDR3 comprises 17 residues. Written as DNA, the CDR3 is TGTGCCAGCAGCCTATCATCCGCCGGGACAGGCGGAGAGACCCAGTACTTC. It encodes CASSLSSAGTGGETQYF.

This chain links TRBV6-5 with TRBJ2-3; a possible D gene is TRBD2 (5 bases). Germline values: CDR1 MNHEY, CDR2 SVGAGI. The CDR3 length is 16 residues. V shed 1 base and J shed 1 base, with 12 bases lying between them. The CDR3 region has the DNA TGTGCCAGCAGTTACTTCACGGACTCGCGCACAGATACGCAGTATTTT. This gives the protein CASSYFTDSRTDTQYF.

As for this clone: Distinct nucleotide sequences in the sample also encode this CDR3. V and J are TRBV9 and TRBJ1-2, with D possibly TRBD1 on 5 matching bases. The germline V and J ends were trimmed by 0 bases and 4 bases, with 10 bases remaining between them. The germline V gene has CDR1 SGDLS and CDR2 YYNGEE. The CDR3 sequence is 14 residues long. CDR3 coding DNA: TGTGCCAGCAGCGTAGGGCAGGGTACCTATGGCTACACCTTC. Protein: CASSVGQGTYGYTF.

The chain uses TRBV6-5 and TRBJ1-2; D gene unclear. From germline, CDR1 is MNHEY and CDR2 SVGAGI. The CDR3 length is 15 residues. The ends were cut back, 6 bases at V and 2 bases at J, with 16 bases in the middle. CDR3 DNA: TGTGCCAGCAGCCCGTCGAGTTCGTCCAACTATGGCTACACCTTC. Encoded protein: CASSPSSSSNYGYTF.

This chain links TRBV5-6 with TRBJ1-1; D is undetermined. Trimming cost V 4 bases and J 2 bases, with 12 bases left between them. This CDR3 is built from 14 residues. Per germline, CDR1 SGHDT and CDR2 YYEEEE. Here the CDR3 DNA reads TGTGCCAGCAGCCCCCCCCACGGAAACACTGAAGCTTTCTTT. Its translation: CASSPPHGNTEAFF.

The rearrangement joins TRBV7-9 to TRBJ1-4; no firm D call. Trimming removed 5 bases from V and 7 bases from J, with 20 bases in between. Germline V gene data show CDR1 as SEHNR and CDR2 as FQNEAQ (reference sequence). The CDR3 totals 16 residues. The CDR3 DNA follows: TGTGCCAGCAGCGCACCGCTTCAGCCGAGAGGTGAAAAACTGTTTTTT. Residues: CASSAPLQPRGEKLFF.

The J gene is TRBJ1-6, the V gene TRBV4-1; possibly TRBD1 for D (5 bases). The CDR3 totals 18 residues. Germline lookup yields CDR1 MGHRA and CDR2 YSYEKL. The ends were cut back, 0 bases at V and 0 bases at J, with 12 bases in the middle. This CDR3 reads CASSQEGTRSSYNSPLHF. The CDR3 nucleotides read TGCGCCAGCAGCCAAGAGGGGACGAGAAGCTCCTATAATTCACCCCTCCACTTT.

V and J are TRBV6-5 and TRBJ2-7, with D perhaps matching TRBD1 (5 bases). V was clipped by 6 bases and J by 0 bases, with 9 bases between them. The CDR3 is made up of 13 amino acids. Looked up from germline, CDR1 is MNHEY and CDR2 is SVGAGI. The DNA for the CDR3 is TGTGCCAGCAGCCAGGGCAGCTCCTACGAGCAGTACTTC. Amino acids: CASSQGSSYEQYF.

The gene calls are TRBV19 and TRBJ1-5; a weak D match, TRBD1 (6 bases). CDR3 length: 13 residues. Trimming shortened V by 11 bases and J by 7 bases, and 18 bases separated the two germline ends. Looked up from germline, CDR1 is LNHDA and CDR2 is SQIVND (reference sequence). CDR3 in DNA: TGTGCCTCGTGTAGGGGGGAAAGACAGCCCCAGCATTTT. This translates into CASCRGERQPQHF.

The chain recombines TRBV28 with TRBJ1-6; 8 bases fit TRBD1. V shed 1 base, J shed 7 bases, and the junction held 3 bases outside the gene matches. Germline V CDR1 and CDR2: MDHEN, SYDVKM. CDR3 size: 15 residues. CDR3 coding DNA: TGTGCCAGCAGTTTATCGGACAGGGCCAATTCACCCCTCCACTTT. Residues: CASSLSDRANSPLHF.

This chain connects TRBV5-1 to TRBJ1-2; no firm D call. The CDR3 sequence is 14 residues long. V dropped 4 bases and J dropped 1 base, with 11 bases sitting between them. Germline V CDR1 and CDR2: SGHRS, YFSETQ. The CDR3 sequence: CASSPGGVNYGYTF. In nucleotides, the CDR3 is TGCGCCAGCAGCCCCGGTGGAGTTAACTATGGCTACACCTTC.